This note documents a single T cell receptor beta chain sequence. Its antigen target is currently unknown. The input lacks base qualities; no much larger clone sits a single base away. One collaborating source in Seattle enrolled patients during active infection and followed them longitudinally through the course of disease. Collaborating institutions collected whole blood in K2EDTA tubes following their own protocols. Collaborator samples were shipped for TCRbeta analysis as frozen whole blood, isolated PBMCs, or DNA extracted from either sample type. The data originate from a study of blood T cell repertoires in COVID-19 (dated by TCRdb to 2019 to 2021). As for the study more broadly: Collaborator samples came from the United States, Italy and Spain and covered acute and convalescent phases of COVID-19. Sample metadata almost always included a de-identified subject ID, COVID-19 status, age in years and sex. Subjects who had been exposed to COVID-19, were actively infected with it, or had recovered from it provided the deeply sampled blood TCRbeta repertoires that made up the dataset. The prospective study material was composed of cDNA or gDNA derived from T cells, B-cell-depleted T cells, or PBMCs. Where HLA class I and class II types were available, the types were taken from metadata supplied by the sample provider, not from assay-based typing. The samples were drawn from the first 160 participants of the ongoing ImmuneRACE study and from about 1,200 subjects provided by 6 global collaborators. The repertoires were released in a freely available public database intended as a resource for research on the immune response to SARS-CoV-2. Broader findings and caveats from the paper: Clinical and demographic metadata were provided uncurated, with the amount varying by source and participant.

TCRbeta CDR3 regions were amplified from genomic DNA by means of the immunoSEQ Assay, a bias-controlled multiplex PCR. The paper's processing steps were these. Nucleated cell counts per sample were estimated from amplification of reference gene primers within the assay. Sequence reads were collapsed and filtered to measure the absolute abundance of every unique TCRbeta CDR3 rearrangement. For each sample, productive Simpson clonality was calculated by taking the square root of Simpson's diversity index across productive rearrangements. Entries here come from immuneACCESS through TCRdb and include only in-frame sequences with V and J called. Some clones fail to appear in such tables; in the studies checked, an unresolved V gene covers under half of the shortfall, and the cause of the remainder is unknown. The V and J calls and clone size come from that table; D and trimming were worked out from the DNA. Across this sample there are about 150,000 clones, with roughly 81% seen only once. The biggest ten clones account for 2.5% to 3% of the sample.

Sample: peripheral blood. The sequence derives from an elderly woman with COVID-19, enrolled during active disease.

The CDR3 has the sequence CAWSKRAGTRNTEAFF. The DNA is TGTGCCTGGAGTAAGAGGGCAGGAACCCGGAACACTGAAGCTTTCTTT. Recombination joined TRBV30 with TRBJ1-1; the D gene cannot be named for sure. The germline V gene (reference sequence) gives CDR1 as GTSNPN and CDR2 as SVGIG. There are 16 amino acids in the CDR3, from cysteine to phenylalanine inclusive. Here the CDR3 DNA is all that survives: 48 bases in frame from base 1. Trimming at the junction amounts to 2 bases on V and 1 base on J, and the germline ends lie 17 bases apart.